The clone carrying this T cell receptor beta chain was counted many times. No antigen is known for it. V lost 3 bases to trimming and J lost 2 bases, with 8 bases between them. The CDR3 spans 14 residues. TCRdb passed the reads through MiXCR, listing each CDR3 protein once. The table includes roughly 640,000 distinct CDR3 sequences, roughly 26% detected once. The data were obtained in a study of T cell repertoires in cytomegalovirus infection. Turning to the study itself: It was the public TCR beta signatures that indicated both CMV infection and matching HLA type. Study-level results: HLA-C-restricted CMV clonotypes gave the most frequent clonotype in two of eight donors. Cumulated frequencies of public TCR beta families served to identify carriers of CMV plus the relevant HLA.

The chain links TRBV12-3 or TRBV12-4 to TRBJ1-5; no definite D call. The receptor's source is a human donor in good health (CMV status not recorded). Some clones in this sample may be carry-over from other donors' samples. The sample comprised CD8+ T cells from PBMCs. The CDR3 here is CASSFDGGNQPQHF. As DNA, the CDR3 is TGTGCCAGCAGTTTTGATGGGGGCAATCAGCCCCAGCATTTT.